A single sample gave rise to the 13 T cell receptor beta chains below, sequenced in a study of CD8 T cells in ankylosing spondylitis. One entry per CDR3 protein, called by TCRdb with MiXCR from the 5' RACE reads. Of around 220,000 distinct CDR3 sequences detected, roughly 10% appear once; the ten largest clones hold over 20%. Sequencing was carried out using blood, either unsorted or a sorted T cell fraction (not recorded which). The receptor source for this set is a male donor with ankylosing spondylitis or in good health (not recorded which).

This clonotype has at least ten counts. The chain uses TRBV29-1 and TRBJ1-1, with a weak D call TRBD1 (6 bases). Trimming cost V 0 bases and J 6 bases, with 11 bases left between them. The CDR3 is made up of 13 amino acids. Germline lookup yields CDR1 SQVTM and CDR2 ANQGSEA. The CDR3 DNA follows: TGCAGCGTTGAAGATCGGGCAGGGGCTGAAGCTTTCTTT. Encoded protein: CSVEDRAGAEAFF.

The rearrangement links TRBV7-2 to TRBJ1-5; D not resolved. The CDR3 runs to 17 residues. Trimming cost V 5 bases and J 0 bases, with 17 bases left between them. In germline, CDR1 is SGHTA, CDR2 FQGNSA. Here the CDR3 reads CASSPFYGPASNQPQHF. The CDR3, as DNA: TGTGCCAGCAGCCCCTTTTATGGGCCTGCTAGCAATCAGCCCCAGCATTTT. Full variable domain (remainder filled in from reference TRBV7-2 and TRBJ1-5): GAGVSQSPSNKVTEKGKDVELRCDPISGHTALYWYRQSLGQGLEFLIYFQGNSAPDKSGLPSDRFSAERTGGSVSTLTIQRTQQEDSAVYLCASSPFYGPASNQPQHFGDGTRLSIL.

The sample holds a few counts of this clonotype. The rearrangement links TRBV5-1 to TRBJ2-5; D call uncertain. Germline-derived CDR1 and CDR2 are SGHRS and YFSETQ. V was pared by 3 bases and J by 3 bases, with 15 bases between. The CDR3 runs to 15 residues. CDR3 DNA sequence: TGCGCCAGCAGCTGGATGGCTCTGGCGGAAGAGACCCAGTACTTC. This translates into CASSWMALAEETQYF.

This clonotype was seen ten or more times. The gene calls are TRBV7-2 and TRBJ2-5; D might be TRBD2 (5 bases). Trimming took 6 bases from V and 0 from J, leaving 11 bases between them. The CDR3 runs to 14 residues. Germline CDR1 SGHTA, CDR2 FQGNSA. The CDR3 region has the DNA TGTGCCAGCAGTAAAGCGGAGCACCAAGAGACCCAGTACTTC. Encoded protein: CASSKAEHQETQYF. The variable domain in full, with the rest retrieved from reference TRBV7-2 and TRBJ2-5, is GAGVSQSPSNKVTEKGKDVELRCDPISGHTALYWYRQSLGQGLEFLIYFQGNSAPDKSGLPSDRFSAERTGGSVSTLTIQRTQQEDSAVYLCASSKAEHQETQYFGPGTRLLVL.

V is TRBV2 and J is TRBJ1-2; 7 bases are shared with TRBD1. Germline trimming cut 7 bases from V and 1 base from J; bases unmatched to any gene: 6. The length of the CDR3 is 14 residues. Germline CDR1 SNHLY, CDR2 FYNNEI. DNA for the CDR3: TGTGCCAGCACTCCCGGGACAGTTAACTATGGCTACACCTTC. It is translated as CASTPGTVNYGYTF.

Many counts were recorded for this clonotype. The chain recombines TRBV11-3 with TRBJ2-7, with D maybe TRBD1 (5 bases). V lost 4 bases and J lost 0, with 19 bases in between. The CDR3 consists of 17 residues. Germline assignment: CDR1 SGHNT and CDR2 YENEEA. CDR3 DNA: TGTGCCAGCAGCTCCTCTCCAGGGTTTCCTTTCTCCTACGAGCAGTACTTC. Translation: CASSSSPGFPFSYEQYF.

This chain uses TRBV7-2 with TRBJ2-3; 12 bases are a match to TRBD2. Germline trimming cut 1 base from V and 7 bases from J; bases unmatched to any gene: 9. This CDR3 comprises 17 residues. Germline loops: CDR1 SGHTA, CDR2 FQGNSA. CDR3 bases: TGTGCCAGCAGCTTAGTCGTCCCTAGCGGGGGGGGAAATACGCAGTATTTT. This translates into CASSLVVPSGGGNTQYF. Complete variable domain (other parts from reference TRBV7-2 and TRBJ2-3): GAGVSQSPSNKVTEKGKDVELRCDPISGHTALYWYRQSLGQGLEFLIYFQGNSAPDKSGLPSDRFSAERTGGSVSTLTIQRTQQEDSAVYLCASSLVVPSGGGNTQYFGPGTRLTVL.

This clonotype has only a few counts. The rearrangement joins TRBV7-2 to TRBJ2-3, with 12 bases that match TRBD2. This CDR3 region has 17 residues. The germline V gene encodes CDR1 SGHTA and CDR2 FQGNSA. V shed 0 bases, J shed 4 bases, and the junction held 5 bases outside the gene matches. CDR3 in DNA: TGTGCCAGCAGCTTAGCGCAGACTAGCGGGGGAGCAGATACGCAGTATTTT. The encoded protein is CASSLAQTSGGADTQYF.

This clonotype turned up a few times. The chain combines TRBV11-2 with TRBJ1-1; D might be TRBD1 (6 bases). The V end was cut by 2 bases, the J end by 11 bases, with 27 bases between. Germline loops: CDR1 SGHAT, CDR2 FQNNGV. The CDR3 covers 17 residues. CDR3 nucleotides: TGTGCCAGCAGCTTATTCGGGTCCGCTCGAACGGGGGCAGACGCTTTCTTT. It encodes CASSLFGSARTGADAFF.

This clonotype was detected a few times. In DNA, the CDR3 is TGCAGTGCTAGAGACGGACAGGGTGGAAACACCATATATTTT. It specifies CSARDGQGGNTIYF. J is TRBJ1-3 and V is TRBV20-1, with 8 bases lining up with TRBD1. This CDR3 contains 14 residues. With V trimmed by 0 bases and J by 3 bases, 1 base remained unmatched. The germline V gene encodes CDR1 DFQATT and CDR2 SNEGSKA (reference sequence).

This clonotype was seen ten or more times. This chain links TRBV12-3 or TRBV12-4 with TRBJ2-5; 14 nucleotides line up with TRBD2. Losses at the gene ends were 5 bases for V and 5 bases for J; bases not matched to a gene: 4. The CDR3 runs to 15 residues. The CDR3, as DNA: TGTGCCAGCAGTGGGGGACTAGCGGGGGTCGAGACCCAGTACTTC. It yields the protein CASSGGLAGVETQYF.

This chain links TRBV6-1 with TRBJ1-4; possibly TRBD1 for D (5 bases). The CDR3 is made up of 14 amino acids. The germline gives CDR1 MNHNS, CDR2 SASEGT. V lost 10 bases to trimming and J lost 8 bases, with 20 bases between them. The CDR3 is CATVLGDRMEKLFF. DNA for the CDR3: TGTGCCACCGTGCTGGGGGACCGCATGGAAAAACTGTTTTTT.

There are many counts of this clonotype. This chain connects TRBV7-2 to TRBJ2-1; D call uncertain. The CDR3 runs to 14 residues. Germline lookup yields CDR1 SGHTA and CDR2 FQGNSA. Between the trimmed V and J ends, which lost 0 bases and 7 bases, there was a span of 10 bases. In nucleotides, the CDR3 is TGTGCCAGCAGCTTAGCGTTGGGGTTAAATGAGCAGTTCTTC. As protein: CASSLALGLNEQFF.